Each of the 15 T cell receptor beta chains below was sequenced from the same sample in a study of T cell responses to AZD1222 COVID-19 vaccine. The assay was immunoSEQ multiplex PCR, and TCRdb's table has in-frame clones only and misses some. Of around 47,000 clones in the sample, 80% were seen once. Sequences were derived from peripheral blood, sampled 28 days after the second dose of the MenACWY control vaccine. The receptors originated from an adult who received the MenACWY meningococcal vaccine as a control.

CDR3 bases: TGTGCCAGCAGTTTTCGAGTCAATCAGCCCCAGCATTTT. This encodes CASSFRVNQPQHF. The V gene is TRBV12-3 or TRBV12-4, the J gene TRBJ1-5, with no clear D. Trimming removed 3 bases from V and 3 bases from J, with 6 bases in between. There are 13 residues in the CDR3.

V is TRBV18 and J is TRBJ2-3; D is unresolved. Trimming stripped 6 bases from V and 0 bases from J, with 10 bases between. The length of the CDR3 is 14 residues. Germline lookup yields CDR1 KGHSH and CDR2 LQKENI. The CDR3 DNA reads TGTGCCAGCTCCGCAAGAACTAGCACAGATACGCAGTATTTT. This sequence encodes CASSARTSTDTQYF.

The genes are TRBV25-1 and TRBJ2-1, with a possible D match to TRBD2 (5 bases). The CDR3 has 16 residues. Germline values: CDR1 MGHDK, CDR2 SYGVNS. V lost 3 bases to trimming and J lost 5 bases, with 17 bases between them. The DNA for the CDR3 is TGTGCCAGCAGTGAGGTGGTGCGAGGGTTCCACAATGAGCAGTTCTTC. This translates into CASSEVVRGFHNEQFF.

CDR3 in DNA: TGTGCCAGCAGCCAAGGAAGGCGTGAGCAGTTCTTC. Encoded protein: CASSQGRREQFF. The chain couples TRBV14 to TRBJ2-1; D gene uncertain. The CDR3 spans 12 residues. Trimming cost V 1 base and J 9 bases, with 7 bases left between them. Germline V gene data show CDR1 as SGHDN and CDR2 as FVKESK.

This chain joins TRBV12-3 or TRBV12-4 and TRBJ1-6, with TRBD1 matching 7 bases. This CDR3 contains 13 residues. V lost 6 bases to trimming and J lost 6 bases; unmatched junction nucleotides: 2. The CDR3 is CASRGQSNSPLHF. The CDR3 nucleotides are TGTGCCAGCAGGGGACAGAGTAATTCACCCCTCCACTTT.

The rearrangement uses TRBV6-1 and TRBJ2-1, with no clear D. Germline V CDR1 and CDR2: MNHNS, SASEGT. The V end lost 2 bases, the J end lost 6 bases, and 8 bases lay between the germline ends. CDR3 length: 13 residues. The CDR3 is CASSEYLPNEQFF. As DNA, the CDR3 is TGTGCCAGCAGTGAATATCTTCCCAATGAGCAGTTCTTC.

The gene calls are TRBV21-1 and TRBJ2-3; TRBD2, the table's D call, lacks a check against the DNA. TRBV21-1 is marked as a pseudogene. CDR3 length: 21 residues. The DNA for the CDR3 is TGTGCCAGCAGGCAAAATGGGACTAGCGGGAGGCCTACCCCTGGCACAGATACGCAGTATTTT. It encodes CASRQNGTSGRPTPGTDTQYF.

The genes are TRBV12-3 or TRBV12-4 and TRBJ2-3; D gene unclear. The CDR3 is 11 residues long. V was shortened by 7 bases and J by 2 bases, with 4 bases between the two germline ends. The CDR3 loop reads CASKITDTQYF. CDR3 nucleotides: TGTGCCAGCAAAATCACAGATACGCAGTATTTT.

This clone was seen more than once but under ten times. The chain recombines TRBV2 with TRBJ1-2; weak D call: TRBD1 (5 bases). This CDR3 region has 13 residues. Trimming took off 5 bases at V and 4 bases at J, with 11 bases between the two ends. Germline V gene sequence: CDR1 SNHLY, CDR2 FYNNEI. Here the CDR3 DNA reads TGTGCCAGCAGTCTCAGGGTGGGCTATGGCTACACCTTC. This sequence encodes CASSLRVGYGYTF.

The chain links TRBV6-4 to TRBJ2-1; TRBD2 matches at 8 bases. This CDR3 comprises 15 residues. Per the germline V gene, CDR1 is MRHNA and CDR2 is SNTAGT. The trim removed 5 bases at V and 5 bases at J, leaving 8 bases unmatched. This CDR3 reads CASSPGRAGDNEQFF. DNA for the CDR3: TGTGCCAGCAGTCCCGGGCGAGCGGGGGACAATGAGCAGTTCTTC.

The chain links TRBV7-8 to TRBJ2-2; 14 nucleotides align to TRBD2. This CDR3 comprises 17 residues. The germline CDR1 and CDR2 sequences are SGHVS and FQNEAQ. V shed 5 bases and J 5 bases; nucleotides not matched to a gene: 7. CDR3 coding DNA: TGTGCCAGCAGCCGCGGGACTAGCGGGAGTCATACCGGGGAGCTGTTTTTT. Amino acids: CASSRGTSGSHTGELFF.

The chain has TRBV28 and TRBJ1-4; D not certain. Germline V lookup: CDR1 MDHEN, CDR2 SYDVKM. Trimming shortened V by 3 bases and J by 8 bases, and 13 bases separated the two germline ends. The CDR3 is made up of 14 amino acids. The chain's CDR3 is CASSFGPLQEKLFF. CDR3 DNA: TGTGCCAGCAGTTTCGGCCCGCTCCAAGAAAAACTGTTTTTT.

V usage is TRBV11-1 and J usage is TRBJ1-6; 8 bases are a match to TRBD1. This CDR3 is 15 amino acids long. CDR1 and CDR2 (germline): SGHAT, FQDESV (reference sequence). The ends lost 2 bases at V and 10 bases at J; junction bases unmatched: 7. The CDR3 loop is CASSLQGAFGSPLHF. The CDR3 DNA reads TGTGCCAGCAGCTTACAGGGGGCCTTTGGGTCACCCCTCCACTTT.

V is TRBV7-2 and J is TRBJ1-1; D is unclear. Between the trimmed V and J ends, which lost 6 bases and 0 bases, there was a span of 8 bases. Germline loops: CDR1 SGHTA, CDR2 FQGNSA. The CDR3 is 13 residues long. As DNA, the CDR3 is TGTGCCAGCAGTATAATGATGAACACTGAAGCTTTCTTT. It encodes CASSIMMNTEAFF. The variable domain in full, with the rest retrieved from reference TRBV7-2 and TRBJ1-1, is GAGVSQSPSNKVTEKGKDVELRCDPISGHTALYWYRQSLGQGLEFLIYFQGNSAPDKSGLPSDRFSAERTGGSVSTLTIQRTQQEDSAVYLCASSIMMNTEAFFGQGTRLTVV.

This clone has just a few counts. This rearrangement joins TRBV7-9 to TRBJ2-1; 7 bases align to TRBD1. Looked up from germline, CDR1 is SEHNR and CDR2 is FQNEAQ (reference sequence). With 4 bases clipped from V and 3 bases from J, the junction kept 3 bases outside the gene matches. CDR3 length: 14 residues. The CDR3 DNA follows: TGTGCCAGCAGCTCTTGGGACAGCTACAATGAGCAGTTCTTC. This codes for CASSSWDSYNEQFF.